Listed below are T cell receptor beta chains from one sample, sequenced in a study of T cell responses to AZD1222 COVID-19 vaccine. TCRdb's copy holds only in-frame clones and misses some; the assay was immunoSEQ multiplex PCR. Among 100,000 to 150,000 clones listed, 90% were seen once. Sequencing was performed on peripheral blood, taken on day 0 of MenACWY control vaccination. All receptors derive from an adult in good health. CDR3s include the opening cysteine and the closing phenylalanine or tryptophan.

V,length,CDR3
TRBV5-1,17,CASRDGRGKSTYNEQFF
TRBV4-1,15,CASSTRQTWGNTIYF
TRBV2,16,CASSEWLAGGTDTQYF
TRBV7-9,15,CASSLEGGSNQPQHF
TRBV6-2/TRBV6-3,14,CASNPGQGSNGYTF
TRBV15,15,CATSRGLNSNQPQHF
TRBV19,17,CASSPSSLWAAQETQYF
TRBV19,13,CASLGTVENIQYF
TRBV6-5,15,CASSYSTGNNYGYTF
TRBV5-1,18,CASSPDTPPPLAKNIQYF
TRBV5-4,14,CASSLDGGANVLTF
TRBV7-2,15,CASSLRTGLNEKLFF
TRBV5-8,15,CASITGRSSYNEQFF
TRBV5-1,15,CASRPGLAGSYEQYF
TRBV11-3,17,CASSLSSTSGGADEQFF
TRBV7-2,13,CASSSDRANIQYF
TRBV28,17,CASSFPRARGRDNEQFF
TRBV11-2,14,CASSLVYREETQYF
TRBV7-6,16,CASSLGGGRALGEQYF
TRBV7-8,16,CASSLVPRNSGNTIYF
TRBV28,16,CASSLRATGLIYEQYF
TRBV7-2,11,CASSLVYEQYF
TRBV4-2,16,CASSQEGRKAKNIQYF
TRBV5-4,14,CASSSGRKGQPQHF
TRBV7-2,13,CASSLAYTDTQYF
TRBV24-1,16,CATSRTSGSTYNEQFF
TRBV2,13,CARSGTLTDTQYF
TRBV10-3,18,CAIRRELAGGPSYNEQFF
TRBV2,14,CASTHEGSGNTIYF
TRBV19,12,CASSESRWPQHF
TRBV24-1,16,CATSDFASGSQDTQYF
TRBV18,13,CASSPTADTEAFF
TRBV6-2/TRBV6-3,14,CASSWTGTNYGYTF
TRBV5-4,16,CASSPGGWGAAGELFF
TRBV24-1,16,CATSAPPGQGGDTQYF
TRBV10-3,14,CAISAPGSRETQYF
TRBV11-3,13,CASSLDIQETQYF
TRBV6-5,16,CASSYWAGAGLYEQYF
TRBV5-4,14,CASSLIGDNNEQFF
TRBV27,18,CASSLVGIAESGTGELFF